The clone carrying this T cell receptor beta chain was observed a few times. Its antigen is not identified. This specimen belongs to a study of T cells in Graves' hyperthyroidism and ophthalmopathy. Study-wide findings and caveats: Blood also showed most of the thyroid clonotypes that were expanded above 0.001.

PBMCs came from more than 8.5 ml fresh peripheral blood. TCR beta CDR3 regions were amplified from RNA. The TCR CDR3 was amplified in a first-round RT-PCR using the HTBI primer set. One entry per CDR3 protein, called by TCRdb with MiXCR from the multiplex PCR reads. The table includes a few hundred thousand distinct CDR3 sequences, roughly 13% detected once. Germline assignment: CDR1 MNHNS and CDR2 SASEGT. V shed 6 bases and J shed 8 bases, with 16 bases lying between them. There are 13 residues in the CDR3. The sequenced material came from blood. The chain carries TRBV6-1 and TRBJ1-1; D not resolved. This clonotype originated in a woman aged 40 to 50 with Graves' ophthalmopathy. CDR3 amino acids: CASRTPTTGEAFF. CDR3 sequence (DNA): TGTGCCAGCAGGACTCCGACTACGGGGGAAGCTTTCTTT.